Each of the 9 T cell receptor beta chains below was sequenced from the same sample in a study of T cell responses to AZD1222 COVID-19 vaccine. Method: immunoSEQ multiplex PCR; TCRdb's copy keeps in-frame clones and lacks some. In the table there are 150,000 or so clones, 90% of which are singletons. The source was peripheral blood, collected 28 days after the second AZD1222 dose. The receptors come from an adult who received the AZD1222 COVID-19 vaccine.

V usage is TRBV9 and J usage is TRBJ2-1, with D perhaps being TRBD1 or TRBD2 (5 bases each). Looked up from germline, CDR1 is SGDLS and CDR2 is YYNGEE. The V gene lost 4 bases and the J gene lost 6 bases, with 20 bases spanning the gap. The CDR3 is made up of 16 amino acids. The CDR3, as DNA: TGTGCCAGCAGCCCAGGGCGGGTTCAGGTGGTCAATGAGCAGTTCTTC. It codes for CASSPGRVQVVNEQFF.

The J gene is TRBJ2-3, the V gene TRBV7-2, with D possibly called TRBD1 or TRBD2 (6 bases each). Per the germline V gene, CDR1 is SGHTA and CDR2 is FQGNSA. The length of the CDR3 is 15 residues. V lost 2 bases, J lost 0 bases, and 9 bases lay in between. CDR3 amino acids: CASSLWGASTDTQYF. The CDR3 region has the DNA TGTGCCAGCAGCTTATGGGGGGCTAGCACAGATACGCAGTATTTT.

The chain employs TRBV5-1 and TRBJ2-7; perhaps D is TRBD1 or TRBD2 (7 bases each). The germline V gene encodes CDR1 SGHRS and CDR2 YFSETQ. This CDR3 has 12 residues. Trimming removed 4 bases at V and 11 bases at J, with 16 bases between. The DNA of the CDR3 is TGCGCCAGCAGCCCGGCGGGGGACAGAAAGTACTTC. This sequence encodes CASSPAGDRKYF.

The genes are TRBV18 and TRBJ1-1, with D perhaps matching TRBD1 (5 bases). The germline V and J ends were trimmed by 3 bases and 10 bases, with 18 bases remaining between them. This CDR3 region has 14 residues. The germline gives CDR1 KGHSH, CDR2 LQKENI. The CDR3 DNA follows: TGTGCCAGCTCACCGGGACTAGGGGCTCACTCAGCTTTCTTT. This gives the protein CASSPGLGAHSAFF.

V is TRBV2 and J is TRBJ2-5; D uncertain. Looked up from germline, CDR1 is SNHLY and CDR2 is FYNNEI. The CDR3 is 13 residues long. V was cut by 8 bases and J by 3 bases, with 13 bases left in between. The CDR3 loop reads CASSPGGEETQYF. CDR3 DNA: TGTGCCAGCTCGCCAGGTGGAGAAGAGACCCAGTACTTC.

V and J are TRBV10-3 and TRBJ2-1; TRBD2 matches 16 bases. V shed 10 bases, J shed 9 bases, and the junction held 12 bases outside the gene matches. Germline CDR1 is ENHRY and CDR2 is SYGVKD. The CDR3 is made up of 16 amino acids. The CDR3 nucleotides read TGTGCCACCGTCCCGGGACTAGCGGGGGGGCTCGGTGAGCAGTTCTTC. It yields the protein CATVPGLAGGLGEQFF.

The CDR3 reads CASSQDNNPLNTIYF. CDR3 in DNA: TGCGCCAGCAGCCAAGATAACAACCCATTAAACACCATATATTTT. The rearrangement uses TRBV4-3 and TRBJ1-3; D unclear. The V gene lost 0 bases and the J gene lost 6 bases, with 12 bases spanning the gap. Germline V CDR1 and CDR2: LGHNA, YSLEER. This CDR3 region has 15 residues.

DNA of the CDR3: TGTGCCAGCACTCTAAAGGACAGTTGGGAAAAACTGTTTTTT. Encoded protein: CASTLKDSWEKLFF. The rearrangement links TRBV28 to TRBJ1-4; D may be TRBD1 (6 bases). The CDR3 spans 14 residues. Germline V CDR1 and CDR2: MDHEN, SYDVKM. V was cut by 7 bases and J by 8 bases, with 17 bases left in between.

V and J are TRBV30 and TRBJ2-3; 8 positions agree with TRBD2. The germline CDR1 and CDR2 sequences are GTSNPN and SVGIG (reference sequence). The V gene end was trimmed by 4 bases and the J gene end by 3 bases; junction bases not matched to a gene: 0. The CDR3 sequence is 12 residues long. The chain's CDR3 is CAWTSGTDTQYF. DNA of the CDR3: TGTGCCTGGACTAGCGGGACAGATACGCAGTATTTT. Looking up the rest from reference TRBV30 and TRBJ2-3 gives the full variable domain: SQTIHQWPATLVQPVGSPLSLECTVEGTSNPNLYWYRQAAGRGLQLLFYSVGIGQISSEVPQNLSASRPQDRQFILSSKKLLLSDSGFYLCAWTSGTDTQYFGPGTRLTVL.